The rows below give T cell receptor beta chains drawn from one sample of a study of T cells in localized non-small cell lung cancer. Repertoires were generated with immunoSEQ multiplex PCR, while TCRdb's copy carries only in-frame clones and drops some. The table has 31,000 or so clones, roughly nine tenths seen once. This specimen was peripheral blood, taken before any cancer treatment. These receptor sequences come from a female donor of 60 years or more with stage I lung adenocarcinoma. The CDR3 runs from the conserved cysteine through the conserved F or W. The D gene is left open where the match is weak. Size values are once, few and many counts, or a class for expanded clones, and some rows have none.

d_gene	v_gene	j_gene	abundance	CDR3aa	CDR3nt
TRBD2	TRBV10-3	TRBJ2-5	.	CAIGNSGGLAGAGETQYF	TGTGCCATCGGAAACTCGGGAGGACTAGCGGGAGCGGGCGAGACCCAGTACTTC
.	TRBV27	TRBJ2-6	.	CASSWAGRTGANVLTF	TGTGCCAGCAGTTGGGCAGGGAGGACTGGGGCCAACGTCCTGACTTTC
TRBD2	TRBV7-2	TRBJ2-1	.	CASSTSGGGGEQFF	TGTGCCAGCAGCACTAGCGGAGGAGGGGGTGAGCAGTTCTTC
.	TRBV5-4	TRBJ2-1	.	CASSSPPGANSHEQFF	TGTGCCAGCAGCTCGCCCCCGGGAGCCAATTCCCATGAGCAGTTCTTC
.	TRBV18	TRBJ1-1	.	CASSPPTSQSGRFGTEAFF	TGTGCCAGCTCACCACCTACGTCTCAGTCAGGGAGATTTGGTACTGAAGCTTTCTTT
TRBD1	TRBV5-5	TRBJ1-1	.	CASSLTGDFGLATEAFF	TGTGCCAGCAGCTTGACAGGGGATTTCGGTCTTGCCACTGAAGCTTTCTTT
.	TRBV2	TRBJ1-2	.	CASSEAFWGTGYGYTF	TGTGCCAGCAGTGAAGCTTTTTGGGGGACGGGATATGGCTACACCTTC
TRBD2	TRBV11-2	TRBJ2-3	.	CASSFLAGASAGTDTQYF	TGTGCCAGCAGCTTCCTAGCGGGAGCCTCGGCTGGCACAGATACGCAGTATTTT
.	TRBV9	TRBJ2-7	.	CASSVGAGSYEQYF	TGTGCCAGCAGCGTCGGTGCGGGGTCCTACGAGCAGTACTTC
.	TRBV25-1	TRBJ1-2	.	CASSEEGTNYGYTF	TGTGCCAGCAGTGAAGAGGGGACTAACTATGGCTACACCTTC
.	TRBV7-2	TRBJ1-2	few	CASSLAQTGHHGYTF	TGTGCCAGCAGCTTAGCCCAAACAGGACATCATGGCTACACCTTC
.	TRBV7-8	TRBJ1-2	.	CASSLNSGNYGYTF	TGTGCCAGCAGCTTAAATTCAGGAAACTATGGCTACACCTTC
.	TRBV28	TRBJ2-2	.	CASRRDLNAGELFF	TGTGCCAGCAGAAGGGACCTAAACGCCGGGGAGCTGTTTTTT
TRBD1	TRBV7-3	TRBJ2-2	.	CASSRQGGAGELFF	TGTGCCAGCAGCAGACAGGGTGGCGCCGGGGAGCTGTTTTTT
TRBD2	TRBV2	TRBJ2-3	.	CASSKLAARQYF	TGTGCCAGCAGCAAACTAGCGGCCAGGCAGTATTTT
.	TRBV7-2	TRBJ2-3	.	CASSPDTDTQYF	TGTGCCAGCAGTCCCGACACAGATACGCAGTATTTT
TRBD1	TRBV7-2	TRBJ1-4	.	CASSIRDRGWGTNEKLFF	TGTGCCAGCAGCATCCGGGACAGGGGCTGGGGTACTAATGAAAAACTGTTTTTT
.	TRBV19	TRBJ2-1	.	CASNTAWTSGREQFF	TGTGCCAGTAATACCGCCTGGACTTCTGGGCGTGAGCAGTTCTTC
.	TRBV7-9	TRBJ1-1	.	CASSLGGTRDEAFF	TGTGCCAGCAGCTTAGGCGGGACACGGGATGAAGCTTTCTTT
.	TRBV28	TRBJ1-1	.	CASSSPSPDAEAFF	TGTGCCAGCAGTTCCCCGTCCCCCGACGCTGAAGCTTTCTTT
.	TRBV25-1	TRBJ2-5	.	CASSEQGAETQYF	TGTGCCAGCAGTGAACAGGGAGCAGAGACCCAGTACTTC
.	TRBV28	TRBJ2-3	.	CASRTGTSTDTQYF	TGTGCCAGCAGAACAGGAACTAGCACAGATACGCAGTATTTT
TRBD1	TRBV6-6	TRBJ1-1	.	CASSQGQGVNTEAFF	TGTGCCAGCAGCCAGGGACAGGGTGTGAACACTGAAGCTTTCTTT
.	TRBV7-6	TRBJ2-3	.	CASSSGNTDTQYF	TGTGCCAGCAGCTCGGGGAACACAGATACGCAGTATTTT
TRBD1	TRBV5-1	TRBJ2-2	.	CASSPGQGGAGELFF	TGCGCCAGCAGCCCGGGACAGGGGGGGGCCGGGGAGCTGTTTTTT
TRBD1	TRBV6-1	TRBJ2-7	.	CASSPGQGSEQYF	TGTGCCAGCAGCCCGGGACAGGGAAGCGAGCAGTACTTC
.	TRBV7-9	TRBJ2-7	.	CASSLFPGFYEQYF	TGTGCCAGCAGCTTATTCCCAGGGTTTTACGAGCAGTACTTC
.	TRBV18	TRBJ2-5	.	CASSLEGEETQYF	TGTGCCAGCTCACTTGAGGGGGAAGAGACCCAGTACTTC
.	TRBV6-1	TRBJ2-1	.	CASSVNGYNEQFF	TGTGCCAGCAGTGTGAACGGATACAATGAGCAGTTCTTC
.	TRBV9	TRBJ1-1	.	CASSAQVGAETFF	TGTGCCAGCAGCGCACAGGTTGGGGCTGAGACTTTCTTT
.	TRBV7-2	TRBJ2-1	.	CASSLENRVWRRDEQFF	TGTGCCAGCAGCTTAGAGAACCGGGTTTGGAGGAGGGATGAGCAGTTCTTC
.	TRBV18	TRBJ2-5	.	CASSPAGQETQYF	TGTGCCAGCTCACCCGCAGGGCAAGAGACCCAGTACTTC
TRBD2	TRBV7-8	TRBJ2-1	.	CASSLAMGLAGHEQFF	TGTGCCAGCAGCTTAGCGATGGGACTAGCGGGACATGAGCAGTTCTTC
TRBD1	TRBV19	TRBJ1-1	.	CASSIVGQRNTEAFF	TGTGCCAGTAGTATAGTGGGACAGAGGAACACTGAAGCTTTCTTT
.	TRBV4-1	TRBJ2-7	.	CASSQGPQKNYEQYF	TGCGCCAGCAGCCAAGGCCCACAGAAAAACTACGAGCAGTACTTC
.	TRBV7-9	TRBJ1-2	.	CASSPSLSNYGYTF	TGTGCCAGCAGCCCCTCCCTCTCTAACTATGGCTACACCTTC
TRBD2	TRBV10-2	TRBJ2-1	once	CASMVAGVYEQFF	TGCGCCAGCATGGTAGCGGGAGTCTATGAGCAGTTCTTC
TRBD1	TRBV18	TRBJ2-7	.	CASSPSDRVYGEQYF	TGTGCCAGCTCACCTTCGGACAGGGTATATGGCGAGCAGTACTTC
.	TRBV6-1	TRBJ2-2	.	CASIPWGTNTGELFF	TGTGCCAGCATCCCCTGGGGGACGAACACCGGGGAGCTGTTTTTT
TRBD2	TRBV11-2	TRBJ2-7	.	CASSLRTSGLEQYF	TGTGCCAGCAGCCTCCGGACTAGCGGGTTAGAGCAGTACTTC